The clone carrying this T cell receptor (beta chain) was counted ten times or more. This sample was included in a study of regulatory T cells in long-lasting Graves disease. The TCR beta library used iRepertoire HTBI primers with Arm-PCR amplification of CDR3. TCRdb re-analysed the multiplex PCR reads in MiXCR, keeping a single row per CDR3 protein. Of about 540,000 distinct CDR3 sequences listed, about 13% were seen once; the top ten hold roughly a tenth. Described time point: newly diagnosed GD, antithyroid drugs for less than 3 months. Scientists built the TCR library using RNA that was extracted from PBMCs. From germline, CDR1 is ENHRY and CDR2 SYGVKD. The trim removed 10 bases at V and 2 bases at J, leaving 8 bases unmatched. The CDR3 totals 14 residues. Separately, the same data were catalogued under a study of T cells in Graves' hyperthyroidism and ophthalmopathy. From that report: Patients with uncontrolled infections, other autoimmune diseases, pregnancy or lactation were excluded. The study used the HTBI primer set for a first-round RT-PCR of the TCR CDR3. Appearing also in blood were most of the thyroid clonotypes expanded above 0.001. In validation, the model predicted ophthalmopathy. These predictions came a median around 5.9 months before onset.

Sequenced material: peripheral blood mononuclear cells (PBMCs), taken at new diagnosis, from a patient treated with antithyroid drugs. The TCR comes from a young man with Graves disease. V and J are TRBV10-3 and TRBJ2-7; 10 nucleotides match TRBD2. DNA of the CDR3: TGTGCCACCTGGACTAGCGGAGGGACCTACGAGCAGTACTTC. Translation: CATWTSGGTYEQYF.